This T cell receptor (beta chain) was recorded in a study of shared clonotypes between healthy human individuals. The genomic DNA of each subset was split evenly across several immunoSEQ plates. Assay: immunoSEQ multiplex PCR; the TCRdb copy retains only in-frame clones and omits some. This sample carries around 510,000 clones, roughly 95% of them seen once, and the ten largest clones take around 0.066%. Study-level results: Naive subsets tended to show greater estimated richness than memory subsets.

A CD45RA-negative memory subset and a CD45RA+ naive subset were separated from the CD4+ cells. In regard to this clone: Antigen unknown.

The germline CDR1 and CDR2 sequences are KGHSH and LQKENI. This CDR3 has 14 amino acids. The V and J ends lost 0 bases and 8 bases respectively, with 10 bases between them. This chain uses TRBV18 with TRBJ1-4, with a tentative D call TRBD1 (5 bases). Sequencing was performed on naive CD4+ T cells sorted from blood. The sample's subset: CD45RA+ positively selected. This sequence originates from a woman aged 30 to 39 in good health. The DNA for the CDR3 is TGTGCCAGCTCACCACCGGGGGACCGCGAAAAACTGTTTTTT. Protein: CASSPPGDREKLFF.